These T cell receptor beta chains were read from a single sample in a study of early stage breast cancer tumors. The repertoire was sequenced with immunoSEQ multiplex PCR; TCRdb's copy has only in-frame clones and lacks some. The repertoire has 40,000 to 60,000 clones, approximately 80% of them found once; the top ten carry about 1.4%. The specimen sequenced was blood. The receptors originated from a person aged 50-59 years with breast cancer. Both conserved end residues are part of each CDR3. Fields, in order: D gene, clone size, J gene, V gene, CDR3 DNA, CDR3 protein. D genes are given only for firm matches. Size is stated for part of the rows, as once, few or many counts, or as a class when the clone is expanded.

D gene: .
clone size: .
J gene: TRBJ2-1
V gene: TRBV9
CDR3 DNA: TGTGCCAGCAGCACCAGTGGGTTCCAGTCCTACAATGAGCAGTTCTTC
CDR3 protein: CASSTSGFQSYNEQFF

D gene: .
clone size: .
J gene: TRBJ1-1
V gene: TRBV6-5
CDR3 DNA: TGTGCCAGCAGTTACGACCGGGCGGTGAACACTGAAGCTTTCTTT
CDR3 protein: CASSYDRAVNTEAFF

D gene: .
clone size: .
J gene: TRBJ1-6
V gene: TRBV11-2
CDR3 DNA: TGTGCCAGCAGCTTTCGAGTTGGGTCACCCCTCCACTTT
CDR3 protein: CASSFRVGSPLHF

D gene: TRBD1
clone size: .
J gene: TRBJ1-6
V gene: TRBV4-3
CDR3 DNA: TGCGCCAGCAGCCAGGACAGGTACATAGGTTCACCCCTCCACTTT
CDR3 protein: CASSQDRYIGSPLHF

D gene: TRBD1
clone size: .
J gene: TRBJ1-5
V gene: TRBV30
CDR3 DNA: TGTGCCTGGAGTCAACGCAGGGGGCTTGGCAATCAGCCCCAGCATTTT
CDR3 protein: CAWSQRRGLGNQPQHF

D gene: .
clone size: .
J gene: TRBJ2-7
V gene: TRBV5-1
CDR3 DNA: TGCGCCAGCAGCCCCCCGTTAGGAGGTGACGAGCAGTACTTC
CDR3 protein: CASSPPLGGDEQYF

D gene: .
clone size: .
J gene: TRBJ2-2
V gene: TRBV30
CDR3 DNA: TGTGCCTGGAGGGGGGGACTGGACCCAACCGGGGAGCTGTTTTTT
CDR3 protein: CAWRGGLDPTGELFF

D gene: .
clone size: once
J gene: TRBJ2-5
V gene: TRBV7-7
CDR3 DNA: TGTGCTAGCAGCAGTAATTTCGGAGAGACCCAGTACTTC
CDR3 protein: CASSSNFGETQYF

D gene: .
clone size: .
J gene: TRBJ1-1
V gene: TRBV19
CDR3 DNA: TGTGCCAGTAGTCGGGGGGGGAACACTGAAGCTTTCTTT
CDR3 protein: CASSRGGNTEAFF

D gene: TRBD1
clone size: .
J gene: TRBJ2-7
V gene: TRBV6-5
CDR3 DNA: TGTGCCAGCATGGTAATCGGGACAGGGAACCACGAGCAGTACTTC
CDR3 protein: CASMVIGTGNHEQYF

D gene: .
clone size: once
J gene: TRBJ1-1
V gene: TRBV5-6
CDR3 DNA: TGTGCCAGCAGCTTGAGGCAGGGGATCACTGAAGCTTTCTTT
CDR3 protein: CASSLRQGITEAFF

D gene: .
clone size: .
J gene: TRBJ1-5
V gene: TRBV28
CDR3 DNA: TGTGCCAGCTTTGGGGGTGAGCTAAGCAATCAGCCCCAGCATTTT
CDR3 protein: CASFGGELSNQPQHF

D gene: .
clone size: .
J gene: TRBJ2-2
V gene: TRBV15
CDR3 DNA: TGTGCCACCAGCAGAGACAGCCTTGGGACCGGGGAGCTGTTTTTT
CDR3 protein: CATSRDSLGTGELFF

D gene: .
clone size: once
J gene: TRBJ2-5
V gene: TRBV10-1
CDR3 DNA: TGCGCCAGCAGCCCAGGGGTCGGAGTAGGGGAGACCCAGTACTTC
CDR3 protein: CASSPGVGVGETQYF